This T cell receptor (beta chain) was retrieved from a study of T cells in Graves' hyperthyroidism and ophthalmopathy. V dropped 1 base and J dropped 1 base, with 10 bases sitting between them. This CDR3 comprises 15 residues. Germline assignment: CDR1 LNHNV and CDR2 YYDKDF (reference sequence). There were TCR beta CDR3 regions amplified from RNA transcripts. HTBI primers were used for first-round RT-PCR of the TCR CDR3. TCRdb processed the multiplex PCR reads anew with MiXCR; each CDR3 protein has one entry. The sample yields about 250,000 distinct CDR3 sequences, approximately 20% seen once. This clonotype was seen only a few times.

The sequence derives from a man between 25 and 39 years old with Graves' ophthalmopathy. The sample taken for sequencing was blood. The chain recombines TRBV15 with TRBJ1-2; D unclear. CDR3 DNA: TGTGCCACCAGCAGAGGGAAAGGAATTAACTATGGCTACACCTTC. The encoded protein is CATSRGKGINYGYTF.